This T cell receptor beta chain was profiled in a study of shared clonotypes between healthy human individuals. Repertoires were generated with immunoSEQ multiplex PCR, while TCRdb's copy carries only in-frame clones and drops some. The sample carries 2 million to 2.5 million clones, 93% recorded once. CDR3 size: 16 residues. The V end lost 2 bases, the J end lost 3 bases, and 17 bases lay between the germline ends. Germline lookup yields CDR1 MNHNS and CDR2 SASEGT. This chain joins TRBV6-1 and TRBJ2-7; maybe TRBD1 (6 bases). Sequences were obtained from naive CD4+ T cells from PBMCs. Subset reported: CD45RA+ positively selected. The TCR comes from a man in his late teens or twenties in good health. Some clones in this sample may be carry-over from other donors' samples. CDR3 in amino acids: CASSETGLLGNYEQYF. The CDR3 DNA follows: TGTGCCAGCAGTGAAACAGGGCTGCTGGGAAACTACGAGCAGTACTTC.